Listed here are 26 T cell receptor beta chains from one sample, sequenced in a study of blood T cell repertoires in COVID-19. Some clones are missing from TCRdb's copy, which holds only in-frame ones; the method was immunoSEQ multiplex PCR. The repertoire holds approximately 220,000 clones, over 80% seen once, with roughly 6.2% in the top ten. Sequencing was done on a sample of PBMCs or T cells enriched from blood (not recorded which). These receptors were taken from a woman in her 40s who had recovered from COVID-19.

This chain links TRBV21-1 with TRBJ1-4; the table gives TRBD1 as D, unverified against the DNA. TRBV21-1 is a listed pseudogene. This CDR3 has 15 amino acids. The DNA of the CDR3 is TGTGCCAGCAGCAACCGACAGCCACCTAATGAAAAACTGTTTTTT. Translated: CASSNRQPPNEKLFF.

The CDR3 reads CASSQQGAGGRNEQFF. Here the CDR3 DNA reads TGCGCCAGCAGCCAACAAGGGGCAGGGGGGCGCAATGAGCAGTTCTTC. The chain is built from TRBV4-1 and TRBJ2-1; a weak D match, TRBD1 (7 bases). Germline CDR1 and CDR2: MGHRA and YSYEKL. V shed 2 bases and J shed 6 bases, with 17 bases lying between them. The CDR3 runs 16 residues.

V is TRBV12-3 or TRBV12-4 and J is TRBJ1-5; D ambiguous. This CDR3 has 12 residues. The germline V and J ends were trimmed by 3 bases and 6 bases, with 6 bases remaining between them. The CDR3 DNA sequence: TGTGCCAGCAGTTTTCCAGGTCAGCCCCAGCATTTT. The encoded protein is CASSFPGQPQHF.

This clone was observed at least ten times. This rearrangement joins TRBV9 to TRBJ2-3; D is unclear. Trimming removed 1 base at V and 0 bases at J, with 6 bases between. The germline gives CDR1 SGDLS, CDR2 YYNGEE. This CDR3 has 14 amino acids. CDR3 DNA: TGTGCCAGCAGCGTATCGTCTAGCACAGATACGCAGTATTTT. Protein product: CASSVSSSTDTQYF.

This chain connects TRBV19 to TRBJ1-2; D uncertain. The V gene lost 6 bases and the J gene lost 4 bases, with 9 bases spanning the gap. Germline CDR1 is LNHDA and CDR2 is SQIVND (reference sequence). This CDR3 is built from 12 residues. CDR3 protein: CASRLGGYGYTF. In DNA form, the CDR3 reads TGTGCCAGTAGACTGGGAGGCTATGGCTACACCTTC.

In its sample, this clone was seen once. This chain uses TRBV7-2 with TRBJ1-4, with D perhaps TRBD1 (6 bases). The V end lost 1 base, the J end lost 7 bases, and 13 bases lay between the germline ends. This CDR3 comprises 15 residues. CDR1 and CDR2 from the germline V gene are SGHTA and FQGNSA. Here the CDR3 DNA reads TGTGCCAGCAGCTTAGTAGGGGGACGCCTTGAAAAACTGTTTTTT. As protein: CASSLVGGRLEKLFF.

This clone was seen only once. CDR3 amino acids: CASSPRGVRTDTQYF. The CDR3 DNA follows: TGTGCCAGCTCACCACGGGGGGTTAGAACAGATACGCAGTATTTT. The V and J genes are TRBV18 and TRBJ2-3; weak D call: TRBD2 (6 bases). The CDR3 length is 15 residues. The germline V gene encodes CDR1 KGHSH and CDR2 LQKENI. Trimming stripped 1 base from V and 3 bases from J, with 11 bases between.

This chain joins TRBV19 and TRBJ1-3, with a weak D call TRBD1 (5 bases). The CDR3 spans 18 residues. CDR1 LNHDA and CDR2 SQIVND come from the germline V gene (reference sequence). The V end was cut by 4 bases, the J end by 0 bases, with 19 bases between. CDR3 coding DNA: TGTGCCAGTAGTAACCAGGGCACGGAGTTGGGCTCTGGAAACACCATATATTTT. This translates into CASSNQGTELGSGNTIYF.

The chain uses TRBV18 and TRBJ2-3; maybe TRBD2 (5 bases). In germline, CDR1 is KGHSH, CDR2 LQKENI. The CDR3 extends over 14 amino acids. Trimming stripped 2 bases from V and 4 bases from J, with 10 bases between. The CDR3 is CASSPVALADTQYF. As DNA, the CDR3 is TGTGCCAGCTCACCAGTCGCACTAGCAGATACGCAGTATTTT.

V is TRBV5-1 and J is TRBJ2-5; TRBD2 aligns across 11 bases. V trimming: 4 bases; J trimming: 4 bases; junction bases outside the gene matches: 9. The germline CDR1 and CDR2 sequences are SGHRS and YFSETQ. CDR3 length equals 16 residues. This CDR3 is CASSPGTSGEVETQYF. In DNA form, the CDR3 reads TGCGCCAGCAGCCCCGGGACTAGCGGAGAGGTAGAGACCCAGTACTTC.

The genes are TRBV9 and TRBJ2-7, with TRBD2 identical over 7 bases. The CDR3 spans 14 residues. CDR1 is SGDLS and CDR2 is YYNGEE in the germline V gene. The ends lost 4 bases at V and 0 bases at J; junction bases unmatched: 4. The CDR3 DNA is TGTGCCAGCAGCACCCGGACTAGCTCCTACGAGCAGTACTTC. Protein product: CASSTRTSSYEQYF. The full variable domain, with the rest looked up from reference TRBV9 and TRBJ2-7, is DSGVTQTPKHLITATGQRVTLRCSPRSGDLSVYWYQQSLDQGLQFLIQYYNGEERAKGNILERFSAQQFPDLHSELNLSSLELGDSALYFCASSTRTSSYEQYFGPGTRLTVT.

V gene TRBV28 combines with J gene TRBJ1-5; D unclear. With 3 bases removed from V and 3 bases from J, the gap between germline ends came to 9 bases. This CDR3 region has 14 residues. Germline V gives CDR1 MDHEN, CDR2 SYDVKM. In DNA form, the CDR3 reads TGTGCCAGCAGTTTTCGAGGGTACAATCAGCCCCAGCATTTT. This codes for CASSFRGYNQPQHF.

The sample holds one count of this clone. The chain uses TRBV24-1 and TRBJ2-5, with 8 bases matching TRBD2. Germline V gene sequence: CDR1 KGHDR, CDR2 SFDVKD. Trimming cost V 7 bases and J 5 bases; bases outside gene matches: 11. This CDR3 contains 15 residues. The CDR3 protein is CATSPGLALWETQYF. DNA of the CDR3: TGTGCCACCAGCCCCGGACTAGCCCTTTGGGAGACCCAGTACTTC.

The rearrangement uses TRBV7-9 and TRBJ1-1, with TRBD1 matching 9 bases. After removal of 5 bases from V and 3 bases from J, the junction contained 7 bases not matched to a gene. Germline-derived CDR1 and CDR2 are SEHNR and FQNEAQ (reference sequence). The CDR3 has 15 amino acids. This CDR3 reads CASSPTWTGDTEAFF. Here the CDR3 DNA reads TGTGCCAGCAGCCCGACTTGGACAGGGGACACTGAAGCTTTCTTT.

This clone has just a few counts. The V call is TRBV2, the J call TRBJ2-2; D remains unclear. Trimming pared 6 bases from V and 5 bases from J, leaving 7 bases between. Looked up from germline, CDR1 is SNHLY and CDR2 is FYNNEI. The length of the CDR3 is 12 residues. This CDR3 reads CASRFRTGELFF. Written as DNA, the CDR3 is TGTGCCAGCAGATTCAGGACCGGGGAGCTGTTTTTT.

This clone appeared once. V is TRBV10-1 and J is TRBJ2-2, with TRBD2 matching 7 bases. The V gene end was trimmed by 5 bases and the J gene end by 0 bases; junction bases not matched to a gene: 3. This CDR3 comprises 15 residues. Germline V CDR1 and CDR2: WNHNN, SYGVQD (reference sequence). CDR3 sequence reads: CASSPSGANTGELFF. CDR3 DNA: TGCGCCAGCAGTCCGAGCGGGGCGAACACCGGGGAGCTGTTTTTT.

CDR3 amino acids: CASSLGTGGKTQYF. The CDR3 coding sequence is TGTGCCAGCAGCCTCGGGACAGGGGGCAAGACCCAGTACTTC. The chain has TRBV7-2 and TRBJ2-5, with 12 bases identical to TRBD1. The CDR3 is made up of 14 amino acids. The ends lost 5 bases at V and 6 bases at J; junction bases unmatched: 4. The V gene's germline CDR1 is SGHTA and CDR2 FQGNSA.

This sequence joins TRBV19 and TRBJ1-4; D is ambiguous. Per germline, CDR1 LNHDA and CDR2 SQIVND (reference sequence). This CDR3 comprises 15 residues. Deletions cut 5 bases from V and 0 bases from J, with 10 bases between. CDR3 bases: TGTGCCAGTAGTGACAATCCTTCAACTAATGAAAAACTGTTTTTT. It yields the protein CASSDNPSTNEKLFF.

This clone was recorded at least ten times. This chain uses TRBV27 with TRBJ1-6; D not certain. Germline V gene lookup returns CDR1 MNHEY and CDR2 SMNVEV (reference sequence). The germline V and J ends were trimmed by 5 bases and 7 bases, with 21 bases remaining between them. There are 17 residues in the CDR3. CDR3 sequence: CASSITPTERRNSPLHF. Written as DNA, the CDR3 is TGTGCCAGCAGTATAACCCCGACGGAGAGAAGAAATTCACCCCTCCACTTT.

The chain uses TRBV5-1 and TRBJ2-2, with 7 bases identical to TRBD1. Looked up from germline, CDR1 is SGHRS and CDR2 is YFSETQ. The CDR3 sequence is 17 residues long. Losses at the gene ends were 4 bases for V and 3 bases for J; bases not matched to a gene: 12. CDR3 sequence (DNA): TGCGCCAGCAGCCCCGTCCCAAGGGGGCTGGACACCGGGGAGCTGTTTTTT. Protein sequence: CASSPVPRGLDTGELFF.

The CDR3 sequence: CASSERKWTASGYTF. The CDR3 DNA reads as TGTGCCAGCAGTGAAAGGAAGTGGACTGCCTCTGGCTACACCTTC. The J gene is TRBJ1-2, the V gene TRBV6-1, with D hard to call. This CDR3 is built from 15 residues. Germline lookup yields CDR1 MNHNS and CDR2 SASEGT. The germline V and J ends were trimmed by 2 bases and 7 bases, with 17 bases remaining between them.

This clone was recorded once. The chain joins TRBV30 to TRBJ1-4, with 9 bases aligning to TRBD1. Per germline, CDR1 GTSNPN and CDR2 SVGIG (reference sequence). The CDR3 has 13 amino acids. The J segment lost 6 bases and the V segment lost 7 bases, leaving 6 bases of the junction unmatched. CDR3 sequence: CAFAGTGYEKLFF. CDR3 DNA sequence: TGTGCCTTTGCCGGGACAGGGTATGAAAAACTGTTTTTT.

As concerns this clone: As the CDR3 is not closed by the conserved phenylalanine or tryptophan, this likely results from a read error. Because the CDR3's place on the DNA is in doubt, the DNA is left out and the CDR3 is given as listed by TCRdb. The chain joins TRBV27 to TRBJ1-3; TRBD1, as called in the table, went unchecked against the DNA. The V gene's germline CDR1 is MNHEY and CDR2 SMNVEV (reference sequence). The CDR3 length is 9 residues, termini included. The CDR3 sequence is CASSPQGAS.

The V call is TRBV28, the J call TRBJ1-5, with no clear D. Per germline, CDR1 MDHEN and CDR2 SYDVKM. V shed 4 bases and J shed 6 bases, with 22 bases lying between them. This CDR3 spans 17 amino acids. CDR3 residues: CASSSPFGVPFGQPQHF. The CDR3, as DNA: TGTGCCAGCAGTTCCCCCTTTGGTGTACCGTTCGGTCAGCCCCAGCATTTT.

This sequence joins TRBV18 and TRBJ2-3, with D tentatively TRBD2 (5 bases). Germline CDR1 is KGHSH and CDR2 is LQKENI. The CDR3 totals 16 residues. Trimming took 0 bases from V and 2 from J, leaving 12 bases between them. The CDR3 loop reads CASSPPQVGDTDTQYF. The CDR3 DNA is TGTGCCAGCTCACCACCGCAGGTCGGGGACACAGATACGCAGTATTTT.

CDR3 sequence: CASSFAGRGGALNEKLFF. The CDR3 DNA reads as TGTGCCAGCAGCTTCGCGGGGCGGGGAGGGGCCCTTAATGAAAAACTGTTTTTT. The chain recombines TRBV7-2 with TRBJ1-4; a possible D gene is TRBD1 (5 bases). Deletions cut 3 bases from V and 4 bases from J, with 21 bases between. CDR3 length equals 18 residues. The germline gives CDR1 SGHTA, CDR2 FQGNSA.